This TCR beta chain was documented in a study of neurological immune-mediated disorders. TCRdb re-derived calls from the 5' RACE reads in MiXCR, one entry per CDR3 protein. Of under 100,000 distinct CDR3 sequences in the sample, roughly 4.5% were seen once. This clonotype was found many times. Trimming took 3 bases from V and 6 from J, leaving 9 bases between them. This CDR3 spans 14 amino acids. Germline V gene data show CDR1 as MDHEN and CDR2 as SYDVKM. Time point meaning: longitudinal time-point 3. Sequencing was done on a sample of PBMCs. The chain carries TRBV28 and TRBJ1-6, with D possibly matching TRBD1 (6 bases). The receptor's source is a woman aged 55-69 years with multiple sclerosis. This CDR3 is CASSFRGPNSPLHF. As DNA, the CDR3 is TGTGCCAGCAGTTTCCGGGGGCCTAATTCACCCCTCCACTTT.